The 2 T cell receptor beta chains listed next were all sequenced from one sample in a study of identical twins. TCRdb independently ran MiXCR on the 5' RACE reads; one entry per CDR3 protein. The sample carries 450,000 to 650,000 distinct CDR3 sequences, roughly 15% recorded once. These sequences were also reported in another study, on yellow fever vaccine responses in identical twins.

The material sequenced was CD4+ T cells sorted from blood. Receptors were obtained from a woman under 30 in good health.

The table lists this clonotype with a few counts. CDR3: CATSDPGTGLSNEQFF. The CDR3, as DNA: TGTGCCACCAGTGACCCCGGGACAGGGCTTTCCAATGAGCAGTTCTTC. The gene calls are TRBV24-1 and TRBJ2-1, with TRBD1 matching 9 bases. With 4 bases clipped from V and 6 bases from J, the junction kept 9 bases outside the gene matches. Germline CDR1 KGHDR, CDR2 SFDVKD. This CDR3 is 16 amino acids long.

This chain links TRBV15 with TRBJ2-7; the match to TRBD1 covers 8 bases. There are 16 residues in the CDR3. The trim removed 0 bases at V and 3 bases at J, leaving 7 bases unmatched. Germline V lookup: CDR1 LNHNV, CDR2 YYDKDF (reference sequence). The chain's CDR3 is CATSRDGQGAFYEQYV. The CDR3 DNA is TGTGCCACCAGCAGAGATGGGCAGGGGGCCTTCTACGAGCAGTACGTC.